This T cell receptor beta chain was sequenced for a study of OX40 agonist ivuxolimab in advanced cancers. Study as a whole: Dosing consisted of intravenous ivuxolimab at 0.01 to 10 mg/kg every 2 weeks. Points from the study as a whole: Partial responders treated at 0.1-3.0 mg/kg exhibited clonal expansion among the lowest measured.

In regard to this clone: Its target is not known.

This CDR3 is built from 13 residues. V lost 4 bases to trimming and J lost 10 bases; unmatched junction nucleotides: 8. In germline, CDR1 is SGHRS, CDR2 YFSETQ. Data came from immunoSEQ multiplex PCR; TCRdb stores just in-frame clones and leaves some out. Here the sample spans tens of thousands of clones, around 91% being singletons. This chain connects TRBV5-1 to TRBJ2-1, with 7 positions matching TRBD1. The input for sequencing was CD4+ or CD8+ T cells sorted from blood, taken in a trial of the OX40 agonist ivuxolimab. The receptor comes from an adult with an advanced solid tumor such as melanoma, head and neck, liver or kidney cancer. The CDR3 nucleotides are TGCGCCAGCAGCACTCAGGGGGTCCGAGAGCAGTTCTTC. It specifies CASSTQGVREQFF.